This T cell receptor (beta chain) was profiled in a study of blood T cell repertoires in COVID-19. Germline V CDR1 and CDR2: SGHNT, YYREEE (reference sequence). The CDR3 has 16 residues. Trimming at V came to 4 bases and at J to 5 bases, leaving 10 bases not matched to a gene. Libraries were prepared by immunoSEQ multiplex PCR; TCRdb keeps only in-frame clonotypes and omits some of them. Among over 250,000 clones listed, 75% to 90% were seen once. The sequencing input was peripheral blood. The receptor was derived from a woman in her 70s with COVID-19, enrolled during active disease. V usage is TRBV5-4 and J usage is TRBJ2-5, with 11 bases aligning to TRBD2. CDR3 sequence reads: CASSQIAGGPRETQYF. For the CDR3, the DNA is TGTGCCAGCAGCCAAATAGCGGGAGGGCCTCGTGAGACCCAGTACTTC. The whole variable domain, filled in from reference TRBV5-4 and TRBJ2-5, reads ETGVTQSPTHLIKTRGQQVTLRCSSQSGHNTVSWYQQALGQGPQFIFQYYREEENGRGNFPPRFSGLQFPNYSSELNVNALELDDSALYLCASSQIAGGPRETQYFGPGTRLLVL.